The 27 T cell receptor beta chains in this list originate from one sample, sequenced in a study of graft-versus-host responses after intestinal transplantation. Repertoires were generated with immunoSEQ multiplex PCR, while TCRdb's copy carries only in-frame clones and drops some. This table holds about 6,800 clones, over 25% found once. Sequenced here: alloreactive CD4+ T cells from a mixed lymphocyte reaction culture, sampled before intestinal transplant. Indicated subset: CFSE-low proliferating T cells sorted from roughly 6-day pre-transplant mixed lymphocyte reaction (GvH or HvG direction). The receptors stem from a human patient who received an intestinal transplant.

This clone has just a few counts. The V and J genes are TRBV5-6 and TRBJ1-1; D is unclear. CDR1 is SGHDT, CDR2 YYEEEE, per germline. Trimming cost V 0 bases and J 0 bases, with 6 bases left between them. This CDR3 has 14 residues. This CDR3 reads CASSLVTMNTEAFF. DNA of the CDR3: TGTGCCAGCAGCTTGGTCACGATGAACACTGAAGCTTTCTTT.

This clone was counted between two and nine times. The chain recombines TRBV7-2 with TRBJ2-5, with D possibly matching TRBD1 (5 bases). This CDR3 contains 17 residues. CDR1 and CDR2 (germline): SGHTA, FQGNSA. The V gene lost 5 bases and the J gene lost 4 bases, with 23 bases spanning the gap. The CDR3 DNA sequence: TGTGCCAGCAGCCGACGCCCAGGGATAACGGTTGGAGAGACCCAGTACTTC. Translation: CASSRRPGITVGETQYF. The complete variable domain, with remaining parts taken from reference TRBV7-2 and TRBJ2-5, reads GAGVSQSPSNKVTEKGKDVELRCDPISGHTALYWYRQSLGQGLEFLIYFQGNSAPDKSGLPSDRFSAERTGGSVSTLTIQRTQQEDSAVYLCASSRRPGITVGETQYFGPGTRLLVL.

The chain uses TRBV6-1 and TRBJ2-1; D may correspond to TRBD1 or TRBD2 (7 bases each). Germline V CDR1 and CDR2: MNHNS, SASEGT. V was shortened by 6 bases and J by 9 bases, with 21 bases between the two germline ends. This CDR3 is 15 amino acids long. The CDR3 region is CASSPEGAGAVEQFF. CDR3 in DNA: TGTGCCAGCAGCCCCGAGGGGGCGGGAGCGGTTGAGCAGTTCTTC.

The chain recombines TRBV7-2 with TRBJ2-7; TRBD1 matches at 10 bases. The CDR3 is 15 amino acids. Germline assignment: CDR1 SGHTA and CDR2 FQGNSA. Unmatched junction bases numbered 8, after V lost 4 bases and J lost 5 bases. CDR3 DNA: TGTGCCAGCAGCTATCGGACAGGGGGATCGGACGAGCAGTACTTC. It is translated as CASSYRTGGSDEQYF. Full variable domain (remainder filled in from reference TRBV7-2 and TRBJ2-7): GAGVSQSPSNKVTEKGKDVELRCDPISGHTALYWYRQSLGQGLEFLIYFQGNSAPDKSGLPSDRFSAERTGGSVSTLTIQRTQQEDSAVYLCASSYRTGGSDEQYFGPGTRLTVT.

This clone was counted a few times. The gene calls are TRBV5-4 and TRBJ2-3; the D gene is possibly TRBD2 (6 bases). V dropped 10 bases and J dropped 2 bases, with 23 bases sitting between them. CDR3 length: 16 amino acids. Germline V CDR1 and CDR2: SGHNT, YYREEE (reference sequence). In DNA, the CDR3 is TGTGCCCTTCCCCCGGGAGCCCGGAATCCCACAGATACGCAGTATTTT. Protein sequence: CALPPGARNPTDTQYF.

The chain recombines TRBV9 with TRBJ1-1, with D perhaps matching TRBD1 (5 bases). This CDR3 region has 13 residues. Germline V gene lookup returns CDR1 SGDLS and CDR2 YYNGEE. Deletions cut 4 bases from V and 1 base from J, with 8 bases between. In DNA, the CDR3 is TGTGCCAGCAGCCCGCAGGGGAACACTGAAGCTTTCTTT. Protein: CASSPQGNTEAFF.

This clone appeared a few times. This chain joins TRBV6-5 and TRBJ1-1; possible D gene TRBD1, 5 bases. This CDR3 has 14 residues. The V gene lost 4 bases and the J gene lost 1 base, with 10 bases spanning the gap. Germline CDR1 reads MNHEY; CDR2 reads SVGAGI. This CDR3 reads CASSLTEKNTEAFF. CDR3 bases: TGTGCCAGCAGTTTGACAGAGAAGAACACTGAAGCTTTCTTT.

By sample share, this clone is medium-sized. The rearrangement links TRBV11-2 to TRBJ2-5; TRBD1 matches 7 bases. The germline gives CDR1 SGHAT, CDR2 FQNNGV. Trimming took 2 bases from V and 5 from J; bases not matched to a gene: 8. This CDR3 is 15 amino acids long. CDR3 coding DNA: TGTGCCAGCAGCTTATATGAGACAGGGTTGGAGACCCAGTACTTC. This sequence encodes CASSLYETGLETQYF.

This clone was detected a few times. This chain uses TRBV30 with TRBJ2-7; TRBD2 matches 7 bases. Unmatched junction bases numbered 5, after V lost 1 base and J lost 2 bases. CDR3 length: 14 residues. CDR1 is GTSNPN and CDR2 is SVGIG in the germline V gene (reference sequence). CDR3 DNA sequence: TGTGCCTGGAGTGGCGGGGGTACGGCCTACGAGCAGTACTTC. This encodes CAWSGGGTAYEQYF.

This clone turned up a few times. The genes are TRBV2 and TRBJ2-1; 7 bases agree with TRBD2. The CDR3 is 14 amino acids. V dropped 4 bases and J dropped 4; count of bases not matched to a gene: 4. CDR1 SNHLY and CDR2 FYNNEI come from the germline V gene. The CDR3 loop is CASSAELAYNEQFF. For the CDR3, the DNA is TGTGCCAGCAGTGCGGAACTAGCGTACAATGAGCAGTTCTTC.

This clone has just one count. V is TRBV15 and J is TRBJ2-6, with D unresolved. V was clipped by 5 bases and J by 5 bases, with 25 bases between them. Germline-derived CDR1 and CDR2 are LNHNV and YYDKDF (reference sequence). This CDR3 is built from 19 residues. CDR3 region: CATSSVRRCDKSRANVLTF. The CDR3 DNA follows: TGTGCCACCAGCTCAGTTCGAAGGTGTGACAAAAGTCGGGCCAACGTCCTGACTTTC. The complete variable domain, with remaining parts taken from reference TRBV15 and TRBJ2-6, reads DAMVIQNPRYQVTQFGKPVTLSCSQTLNHNVMYWYQQKSSQAPKLLFHYYDKDFNNEADTPDNFQSRRPNTSFCFLDIRSPGLGDTAMYLCATSSVRRCDKSRANVLTFGAGSRLTVL.

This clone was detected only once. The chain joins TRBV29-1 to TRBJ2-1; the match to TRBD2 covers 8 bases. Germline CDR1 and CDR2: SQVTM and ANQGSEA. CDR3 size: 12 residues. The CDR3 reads CRVTSAHNEQFF. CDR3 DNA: TGCAGGGTGACTAGCGCCCACAATGAGCAGTTCTTC.

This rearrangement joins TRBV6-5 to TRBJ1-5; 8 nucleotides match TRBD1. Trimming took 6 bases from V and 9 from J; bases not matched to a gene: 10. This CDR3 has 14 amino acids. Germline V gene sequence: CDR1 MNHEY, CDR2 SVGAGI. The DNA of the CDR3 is TGTGCCAGCAGCTCCGGGACAGGTCGGGGGCCCCAGCATTTT. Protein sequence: CASSSGTGRGPQHF.

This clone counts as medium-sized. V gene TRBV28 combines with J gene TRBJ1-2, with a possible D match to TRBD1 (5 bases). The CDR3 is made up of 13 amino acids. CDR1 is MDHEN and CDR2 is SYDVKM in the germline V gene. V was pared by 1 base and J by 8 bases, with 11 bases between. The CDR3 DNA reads TGTGCCAGCAGTTTATCAGGGTCTCGGGGCTACACCTTC. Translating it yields CASSLSGSRGYTF.

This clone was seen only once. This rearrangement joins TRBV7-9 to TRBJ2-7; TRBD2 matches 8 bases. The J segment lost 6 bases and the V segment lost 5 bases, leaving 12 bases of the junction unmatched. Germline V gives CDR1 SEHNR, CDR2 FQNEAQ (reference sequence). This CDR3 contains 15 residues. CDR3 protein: CASSPLGAGGSEQYF. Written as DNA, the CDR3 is TGTGCCAGCAGCCCTCTAGGCGCGGGAGGTAGCGAGCAGTACTTC.

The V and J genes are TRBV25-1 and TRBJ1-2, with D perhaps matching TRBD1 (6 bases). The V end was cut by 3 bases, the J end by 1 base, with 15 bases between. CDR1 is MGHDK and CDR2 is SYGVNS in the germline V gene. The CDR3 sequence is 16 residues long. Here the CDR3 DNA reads TGTGCCAGCAGTGAGGGGGGACACAAAGATAACTATGGCTACACCTTC. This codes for CASSEGGHKDNYGYTF.

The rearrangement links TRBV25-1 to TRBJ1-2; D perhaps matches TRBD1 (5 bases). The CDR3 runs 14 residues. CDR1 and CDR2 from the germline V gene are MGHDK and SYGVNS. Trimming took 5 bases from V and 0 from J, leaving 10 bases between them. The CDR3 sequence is CASSKAGSNYGYTF. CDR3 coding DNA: TGTGCCAGCAGTAAAGCAGGGTCTAACTATGGCTACACCTTC.

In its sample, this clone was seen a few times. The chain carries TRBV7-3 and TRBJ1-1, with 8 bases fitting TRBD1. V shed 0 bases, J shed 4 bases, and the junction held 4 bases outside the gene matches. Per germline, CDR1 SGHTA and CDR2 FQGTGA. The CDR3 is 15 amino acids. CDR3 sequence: CASSLTPTGATEAFF. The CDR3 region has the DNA TGTGCCAGCAGCTTAACCCCGACAGGGGCCACTGAAGCTTTCTTT. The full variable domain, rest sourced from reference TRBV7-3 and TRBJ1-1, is GAGVSQTPSNKVTEKGKYVELRCDPISGHTALYWYRQSLGQGPEFLIYFQGTGAADDSGLPNDRFFAVRPEGSVSTLKIQRTERGDSAVYLCASSLTPTGATEAFFGQGTRLTVV.

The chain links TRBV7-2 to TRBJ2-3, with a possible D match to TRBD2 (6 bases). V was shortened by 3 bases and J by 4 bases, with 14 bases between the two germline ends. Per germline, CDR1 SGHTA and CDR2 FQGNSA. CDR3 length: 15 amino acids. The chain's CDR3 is CASSLMVREADTQYF. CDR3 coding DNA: TGTGCCAGCAGCTTGATGGTCAGGGAGGCAGATACGCAGTATTTT.

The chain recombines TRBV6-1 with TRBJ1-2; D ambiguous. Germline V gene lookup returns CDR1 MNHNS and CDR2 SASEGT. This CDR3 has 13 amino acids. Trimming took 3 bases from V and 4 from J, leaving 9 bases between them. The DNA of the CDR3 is TGTGCCAGCAGTGATGTGGGAAGCTATGGCTACACCTTC. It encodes CASSDVGSYGYTF.

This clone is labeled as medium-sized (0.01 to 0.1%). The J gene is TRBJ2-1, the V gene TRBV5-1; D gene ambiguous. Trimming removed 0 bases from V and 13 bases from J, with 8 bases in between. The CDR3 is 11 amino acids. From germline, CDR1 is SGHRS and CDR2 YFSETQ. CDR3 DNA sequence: TGCGCCAGCAGCTTGGCCCTAGGCCAGTTCTTC. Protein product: CASSLALGQFF.

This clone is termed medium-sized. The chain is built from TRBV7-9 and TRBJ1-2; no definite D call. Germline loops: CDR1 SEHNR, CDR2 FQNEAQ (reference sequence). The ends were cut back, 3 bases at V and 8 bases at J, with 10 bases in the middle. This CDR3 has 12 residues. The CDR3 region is CASSLAGGGYTF. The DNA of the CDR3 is TGTGCCAGCAGCTTGGCAGGCGGAGGCTACACCTTC.

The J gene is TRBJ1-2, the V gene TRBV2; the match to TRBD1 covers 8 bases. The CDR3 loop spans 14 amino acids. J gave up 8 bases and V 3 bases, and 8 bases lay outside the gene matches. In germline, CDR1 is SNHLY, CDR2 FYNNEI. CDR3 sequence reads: CASSDDRGRRGYTF. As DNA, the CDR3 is TGTGCCAGCAGTGATGACAGGGGAAGAAGGGGCTACACCTTC.

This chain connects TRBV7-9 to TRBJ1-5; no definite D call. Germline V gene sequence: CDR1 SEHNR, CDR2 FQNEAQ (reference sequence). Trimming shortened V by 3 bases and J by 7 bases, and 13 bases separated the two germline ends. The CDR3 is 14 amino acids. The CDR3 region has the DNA TGTGCCAGCAGCTTTGCAGGTAGTGGACAGCCCCAGCATTTT. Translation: CASSFAGSGQPQHF.

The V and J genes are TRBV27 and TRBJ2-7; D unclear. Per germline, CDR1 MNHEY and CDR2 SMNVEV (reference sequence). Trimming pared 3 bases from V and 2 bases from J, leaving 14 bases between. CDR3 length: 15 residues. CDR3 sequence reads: CASSFGPEPPYEQYF. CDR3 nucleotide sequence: TGTGCCAGCAGTTTCGGACCCGAACCGCCCTACGAGCAGTACTTC.

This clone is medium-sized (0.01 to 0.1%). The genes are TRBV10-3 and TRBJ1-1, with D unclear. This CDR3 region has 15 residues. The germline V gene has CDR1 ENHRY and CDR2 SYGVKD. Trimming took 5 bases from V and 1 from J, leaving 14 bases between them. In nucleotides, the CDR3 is TGTGCCATCAGTCCCTCCCAAGACGCGAACACTGAAGCTTTCTTT. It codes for CAISPSQDANTEAFF.

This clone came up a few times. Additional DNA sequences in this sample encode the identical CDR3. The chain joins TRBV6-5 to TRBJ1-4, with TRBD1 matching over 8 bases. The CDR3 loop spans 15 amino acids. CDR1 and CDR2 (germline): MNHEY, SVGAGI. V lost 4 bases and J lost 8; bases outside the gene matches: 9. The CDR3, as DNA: TGTGCCAGCAGTTTCTTCAGGGGGCGGGGGGAAAAACTGTTTTTT. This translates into CASSFFRGRGEKLFF.